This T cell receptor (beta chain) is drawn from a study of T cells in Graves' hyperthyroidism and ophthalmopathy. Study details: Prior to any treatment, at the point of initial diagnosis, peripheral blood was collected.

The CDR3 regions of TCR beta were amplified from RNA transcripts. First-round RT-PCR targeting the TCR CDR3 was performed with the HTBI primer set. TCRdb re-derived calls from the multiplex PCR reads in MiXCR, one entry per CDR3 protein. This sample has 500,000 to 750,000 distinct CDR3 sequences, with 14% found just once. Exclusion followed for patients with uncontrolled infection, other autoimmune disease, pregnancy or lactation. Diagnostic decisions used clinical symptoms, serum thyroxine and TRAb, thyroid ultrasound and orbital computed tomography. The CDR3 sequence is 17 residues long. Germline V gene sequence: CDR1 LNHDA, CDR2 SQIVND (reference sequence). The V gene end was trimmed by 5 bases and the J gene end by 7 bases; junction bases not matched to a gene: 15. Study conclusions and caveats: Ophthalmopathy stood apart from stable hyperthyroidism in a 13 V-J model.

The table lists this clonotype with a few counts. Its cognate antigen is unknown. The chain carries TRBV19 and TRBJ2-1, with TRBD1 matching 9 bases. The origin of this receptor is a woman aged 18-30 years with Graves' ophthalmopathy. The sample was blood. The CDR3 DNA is TGTGCCAGTAGTTTGAGACCTCCGGGACAGGGAGGTAATGAGCAGTTCTTC. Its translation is CASSLRPPGQGGNEQFF. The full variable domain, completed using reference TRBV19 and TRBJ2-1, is DGGITQSPKYLFRKEGQNVTLSCEQNLNHDAMYWYRQDPGQGLRLIYYSQIVNDFQKGDIAEGYSVSREKKESFPLTVTSAQKNPTAFYLCASSLRPPGQGGNEQFFGPGTRLTVL.